This T cell receptor (beta chain) was documented in a study of beta chain features in type 1 diabetes. This CDR3 has 10 residues. CDR1 SQVTM and CDR2 ANQGSEA come from the germline V gene. Trimming left V 5 bases short and J 8 bases short, with 7 bases between. This clone was picked up many times. Its antigen is undetermined. Notes on the study in general: Researchers cautioned that cDNA sequencing could over-represent cells with high TCR expression. Patients' naive, central memory and regulatory TCRB repertoires appeared more alike than those of healthy donors. For TCRB rearrangement, an influence of HLA type remained unresolved here.

Investigators reverse transcribed all isolated RNA, so they sequenced expressed TCRB transcripts. Naive, central memory and regulatory T cell samples yielded around 3.6 million reads on average. Clones were read by immunoSEQ multiplex PCR, and TCRdb kept only the in-frame ones, dropping some. The sample has over 120,000 clones; nearly 9.5% are singletons. This rearrangement joins TRBV29-1 to TRBJ2-1; D possibly corresponds to TRBD2 (5 bases). The clonotype comes from a man between 18 and 29 years old in good health. Material: central memory CD4+ T cells from blood. The CDR3 region has the DNA TGCAGCGTTAGGCGGGATGAGCAGTTCTTC. Translating gives CSVRRDEQFF.